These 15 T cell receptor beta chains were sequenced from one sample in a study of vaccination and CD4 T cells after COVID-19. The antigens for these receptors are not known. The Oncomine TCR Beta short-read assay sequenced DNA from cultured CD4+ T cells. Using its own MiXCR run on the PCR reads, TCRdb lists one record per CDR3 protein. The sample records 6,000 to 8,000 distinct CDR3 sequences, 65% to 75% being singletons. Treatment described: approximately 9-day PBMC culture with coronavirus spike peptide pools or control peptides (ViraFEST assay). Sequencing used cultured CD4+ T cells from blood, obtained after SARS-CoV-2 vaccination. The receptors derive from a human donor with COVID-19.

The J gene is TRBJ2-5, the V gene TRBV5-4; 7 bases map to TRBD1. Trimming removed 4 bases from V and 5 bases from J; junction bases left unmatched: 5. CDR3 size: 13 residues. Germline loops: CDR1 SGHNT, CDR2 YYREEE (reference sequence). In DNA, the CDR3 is TGTGCCAGCAGCCTGACAGGGCACGAGACCCAGTACTTC. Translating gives CASSLTGHETQYF.

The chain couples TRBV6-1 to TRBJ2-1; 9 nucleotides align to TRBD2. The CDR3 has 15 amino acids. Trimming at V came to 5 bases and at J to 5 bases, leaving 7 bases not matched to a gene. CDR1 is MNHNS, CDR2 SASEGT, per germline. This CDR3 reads CASSPKTSGDNEQFF. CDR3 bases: TGTGCCAGCAGTCCCAAGACTAGCGGAGACAATGAGCAGTTCTTC.

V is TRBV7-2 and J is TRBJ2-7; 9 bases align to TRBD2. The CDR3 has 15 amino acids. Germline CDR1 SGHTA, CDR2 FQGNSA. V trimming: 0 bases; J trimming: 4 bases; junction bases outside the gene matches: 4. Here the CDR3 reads CASSLAAGGPYEQYF. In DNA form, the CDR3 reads TGTGCCAGCAGCTTAGCTGCGGGGGGGCCTTACGAGCAGTACTTC.

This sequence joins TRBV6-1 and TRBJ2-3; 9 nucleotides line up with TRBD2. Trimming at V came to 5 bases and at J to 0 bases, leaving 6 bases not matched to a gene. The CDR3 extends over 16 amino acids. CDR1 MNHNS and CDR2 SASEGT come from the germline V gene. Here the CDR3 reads CASSPRGGTSTDTQYF. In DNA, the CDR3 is TGTGCCAGCAGTCCGCGGGGGGGCACCAGCACAGATACGCAGTATTTT.

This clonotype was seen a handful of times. The DNA of the CDR3 is TGCAGTGCTAGATGGAGGGCATTGGGATATGGCTACACCTTC. It specifies CSARWRALGYGYTF. The genes are TRBV20-1 and TRBJ1-2; no definite D call. CDR1 and CDR2 from the germline V gene are DFQATT and SNEGSKA (reference sequence). V was pared by 2 bases and J by 5 bases, with 15 bases between. CDR3 length equals 14 residues.

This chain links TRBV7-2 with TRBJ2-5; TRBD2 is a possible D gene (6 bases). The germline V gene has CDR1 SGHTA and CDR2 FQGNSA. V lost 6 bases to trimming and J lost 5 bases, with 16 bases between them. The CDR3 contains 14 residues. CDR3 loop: CASSSGRVVETQYF. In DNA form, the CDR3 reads TGTGCCAGCAGTAGCGGCAGGGTCGTGGAGACCCAGTACTTC.

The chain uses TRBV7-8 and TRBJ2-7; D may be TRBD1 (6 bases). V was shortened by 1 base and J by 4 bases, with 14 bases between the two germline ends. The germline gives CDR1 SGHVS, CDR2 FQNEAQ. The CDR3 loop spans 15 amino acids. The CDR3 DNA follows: TGTGCCAGCAGCTTAGGTCTCCAGGGGCCGTACGAGCAGTACTTC. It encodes CASSLGLQGPYEQYF.

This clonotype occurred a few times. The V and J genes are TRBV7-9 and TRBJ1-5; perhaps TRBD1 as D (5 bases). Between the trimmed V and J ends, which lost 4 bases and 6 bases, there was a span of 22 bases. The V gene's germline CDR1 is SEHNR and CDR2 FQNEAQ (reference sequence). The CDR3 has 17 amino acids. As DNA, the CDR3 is TGTGCCAGCAGCTCCTCTACCGGGACGCCGGGTGCTCAGCCCCAGCATTTT. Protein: CASSSSTGTPGAQPQHF.

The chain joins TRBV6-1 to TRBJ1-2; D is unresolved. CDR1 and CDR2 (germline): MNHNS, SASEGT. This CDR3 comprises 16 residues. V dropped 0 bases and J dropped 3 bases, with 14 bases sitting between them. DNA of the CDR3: TGTGCCAGCAGTGAAGCGGATTTAACGCGGGACTATGGCTACACCTTC. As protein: CASSEADLTRDYGYTF.

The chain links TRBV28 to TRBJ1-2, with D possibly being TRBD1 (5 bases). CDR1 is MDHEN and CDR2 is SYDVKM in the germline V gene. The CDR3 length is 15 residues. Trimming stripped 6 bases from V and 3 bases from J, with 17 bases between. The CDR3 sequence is CASRSGGAAHYGYTF. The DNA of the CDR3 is TGTGCCAGCAGGTCTGGAGGGGCGGCCCACTATGGCTACACCTTC.

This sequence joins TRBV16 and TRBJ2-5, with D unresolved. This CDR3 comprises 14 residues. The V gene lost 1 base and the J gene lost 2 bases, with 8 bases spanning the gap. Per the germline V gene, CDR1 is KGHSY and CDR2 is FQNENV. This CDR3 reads CASSQLTWQETQYF. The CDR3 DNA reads TGTGCCAGCAGCCAATTGACCTGGCAAGAGACCCAGTACTTC.

The CDR3 reads CASSGRTPTEAFF. The CDR3 region has the DNA TGTGCCAGCTCTGGACGGACCCCTACTGAAGCTTTCTTT. V usage is TRBV6-1 and J usage is TRBJ1-1; D is uncertain. The CDR3 extends over 13 amino acids. Looked up from germline, CDR1 is MNHNS and CDR2 is SASEGT. Trimming shortened V by 8 bases and J by 5 bases, and 15 bases separated the two germline ends.

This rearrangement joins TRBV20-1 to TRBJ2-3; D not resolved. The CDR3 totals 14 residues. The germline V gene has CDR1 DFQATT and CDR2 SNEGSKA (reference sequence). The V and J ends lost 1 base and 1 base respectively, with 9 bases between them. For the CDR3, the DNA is TGCAGTGCTAGAGGACAAACACGCACAGATACGCAGTATTTT. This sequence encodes CSARGQTRTDTQYF.

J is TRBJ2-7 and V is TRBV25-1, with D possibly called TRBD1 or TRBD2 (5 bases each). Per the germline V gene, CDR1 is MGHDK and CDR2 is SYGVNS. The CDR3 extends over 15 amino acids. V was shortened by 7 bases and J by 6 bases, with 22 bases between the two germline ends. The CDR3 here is CASNRCHGTLCEQYF. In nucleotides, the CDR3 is TGTGCCAGCAATCGATGTCACGGGACGCTTTGCGAGCAGTACTTC.

The DNA of the CDR3 is TGTGCCACCAGCAGGGCAGACTTGGGAAACACCATATATTTT. Translating it yields CATSRADLGNTIYF. The chain combines TRBV15 with TRBJ1-3; D call uncertain. V was trimmed by 3 bases and J by 4 bases, leaving 10 bases between them. Per the germline V gene, CDR1 is LNHNV and CDR2 is YYDKDF (reference sequence). This CDR3 contains 14 residues. Drawing the rest from reference TRBV15 and TRBJ1-3, the complete variable domain is DAMVIQNPRYQVTQFGKPVTLSCSQTLNHNVMYWYQQKSSQAPKLLFHYYDKDFNNEADTPDNFQSRRPNTSFCFLDIRSPGLGDTAMYLCATSRADLGNTIYFGEGSWLTVV.